Following are 18 T cell receptor beta chains from one sample sequenced in a study of cytomegalovirus exposure and HLA in healthy donors (dated by TCRdb to the late 2010s). Library preparation employed the immunoSEQ multiplex PCR assay. The multiplex PCR relied on a mix of 60 forward primers for TCR Vbeta segments and 13 reverse primers for TCR Jbeta segments. In TCRdb, the immuneACCESS table is reduced to in-frame sequences with V and J assigned. These tables do not hold every clone; where another copy was compared, an unresolved V gene accounts for under half, and the others remain unexplained. The sample has fewer than 110,000 clones on record, over 70% of them singletons. The ten largest make up around 2.1% of the sample. Sample: PBMCs. These receptor sequences come from a man aged 30 to 45 in good health and CMV-seronegative.

Only a few counts were recorded for this clone. The J gene is TRBJ1-1, the V gene TRBV6-1, with D maybe TRBD1 (5 bases). The CDR3 covers 15 residues. The V end lost 5 bases, the J end lost 5 bases, and 18 bases lay between the germline ends. Per the germline V gene, CDR1 is MNHNS and CDR2 is SASEGT. This chain's CDR3 is CASSNQAAGLTEAFF. Here the CDR3 DNA reads TGTGCCAGCAGTAACCAGGCGGCAGGGCTTACTGAAGCTTTCTTT.

The chain carries TRBV2 and TRBJ1-1; 7 bases map to TRBD1. CDR3 length equals 15 residues. Trimming at V came to 2 bases and at J to 3 bases, leaving 6 bases not matched to a gene. CDR1 and CDR2 from the germline V gene are SNHLY and FYNNEI. The DNA for the CDR3 is TGTGCCAGCAGTGAATACAGGGGTTCGGACACTGAAGCTTTCTTT. It encodes CASSEYRGSDTEAFF.

The chain carries TRBV6-4 and TRBJ2-1; D call uncertain. With 2 bases removed from V and 3 bases from J, the gap between germline ends came to 5 bases. The CDR3 extends over 13 amino acids. Germline V gene data show CDR1 as MRHNA and CDR2 as SNTAGT. The chain's CDR3 is CASSDQDYNEQFF. DNA for the CDR3: TGTGCCAGCAGTGACCAGGACTACAATGAGCAGTTCTTC.

This clone was detected only once. V usage is TRBV30 and J usage is TRBJ1-2; 7 bases are a match to TRBD1. CDR1 is GTSNPN and CDR2 is SVGIG in the germline V gene (reference sequence). The CDR3 covers 15 residues. The V and J ends lost 0 bases and 4 bases, in that order; junction bases with no gene match: 8. CDR3 DNA sequence: TGTGCCTGGAGTGTATTGGTCAGGGGGTCCTATGGCTACACCTTC. Its protein is CAWSVLVRGSYGYTF.

The chain combines TRBV4-1 with TRBJ2-5; 7 nucleotides match TRBD1. The CDR3 contains 16 residues. Germline CDR1 is MGHRA and CDR2 is YSYEKL. J gave up 1 base and V 2 bases, and 7 bases lay outside the gene matches. In DNA form, the CDR3 reads TGCGCCAGCAGCCAATCTTTGACAGGGATCCAAGAGACCCAGTACTTC. It codes for CASSQSLTGIQETQYF.

This chain links TRBV4-2 with TRBJ2-2, with 8 positions matching TRBD1. The germline CDR1 and CDR2 sequences are LGHNA and YNFKEQ. The CDR3 runs to 14 residues. Trimming at V came to 9 bases and at J to 10 bases, leaving 13 bases not matched to a gene. The CDR3 nucleotides are TGTGCCAGAGCTAGGGACTCGACAGGGGAGGAGCTGTTTTTT. Protein product: CARARDSTGEELFF.

This chain links TRBV5-8 with TRBJ1-2; D gene ambiguous. Germline values: CDR1 SGHTS, CDR2 YDEGEE. The V gene lost 1 base and the J gene lost 3 bases, with 7 bases spanning the gap. The CDR3 consists of 13 residues. CDR3 loop: CASSLFRDYGYTF. The CDR3 DNA reads TGTGCCAGCAGCTTGTTCCGAGACTATGGCTACACCTTC.

CDR3 sequence reads: CSAYAGTAYEQYF. CDR3 bases: TGCAGCGCGTATGCCGGGACAGCCTACGAGCAGTACTTC. The chain employs TRBV29-1 and TRBJ2-7, with 7 bases fitting TRBD1. This CDR3 is 13 amino acids long. The V gene's germline CDR1 is SQVTM and CDR2 ANQGSEA. The V and J ends lost 7 bases and 2 bases, in that order; junction bases with no gene match: 8.

The V and J genes are TRBV11-2 and TRBJ2-7; 8 nucleotides align to TRBD1. The CDR3 covers 15 residues. Germline V CDR1 and CDR2: SGHAT, FQNNGV. Trimming removed 4 bases from V and 6 bases from J; junction bases left unmatched: 11. The CDR3 here is CASSSNQGALSEQYF. CDR3 DNA: TGTGCCAGCAGCTCCAATCAGGGGGCGCTGAGCGAGCAGTACTTC.

The chain couples TRBV9 to TRBJ1-4; the D is unclear. The CDR3 has 15 amino acids. V was shortened by 2 bases and J by 7 bases, with 15 bases between the two germline ends. Per the germline V gene, CDR1 is SGDLS and CDR2 is YYNGEE. CDR3 in DNA: TGTGCCAGCAGCGTGGGAGGCGGGCTTACTGAAAAACTGTTTTTT. It translates to CASSVGGGLTEKLFF.

The chain joins TRBV7-8 to TRBJ2-7; D not resolved. CDR3 length: 15 residues. Per germline, CDR1 SGHVS and CDR2 FQNEAQ. Trimming pared 5 bases from V and 6 bases from J, leaving 20 bases between. The CDR3 nucleotides read TGTGCCAGCAGCGTCCAGCGAGTCAAGCTCCGCGAGCAGTACTTC. This sequence encodes CASSVQRVKLREQYF.

Only one count was recorded for this clone. V gene TRBV29-1 combines with J gene TRBJ2-3, with D uncertain. V lost 7 bases and J 5 bases, leaving 10 bases between the germline ends. Germline V CDR1 and CDR2: SQVTM, ANQGSEA. The CDR3 has 11 amino acids. The CDR3 coding sequence is TGCAGCGCCACAGAGATAGATACGCAGTATTTT. Translating gives CSATEIDTQYF.

This clone was detected once. The V gene is TRBV28, the J gene TRBJ1-2; possibly TRBD1 for D (5 bases). Trimming pared 4 bases from V and 4 bases from J, leaving 19 bases between. Germline lookup yields CDR1 MDHEN and CDR2 SYDVKM. The CDR3 length is 16 residues. CDR3 DNA: TGTGCCAGCAGTTCACTGACCGGTCAAAGGGGCTATGGCTACACCTTC. It codes for CASSSLTGQRGYGYTF.

The rearrangement uses TRBV4-1 and TRBJ2-6; 8 nucleotides line up with TRBD1. The CDR3 totals 16 residues. V lost 2 bases to trimming and J lost 0 bases; unmatched junction nucleotides: 0. Germline loops: CDR1 MGHRA, CDR2 YSYEKL. The DNA for the CDR3 is TGCGCCAGCAGCCAAACAGGGGGCTCTGGGGCCAACGTCCTGACTTTC. This codes for CASSQTGGSGANVLTF.

This chain's CDR3 is CARSPHRGSYGYTF. The CDR3 DNA reads TGTGCCAGAAGCCCGCACAGGGGAAGCTATGGCTACACCTTC. This sequence joins TRBV5-3 and TRBJ1-2; TRBD1 matches at 7 bases. TRBV5-3 is known as an ORF, though its function is uncertain. The V segment lost 4 bases and the J segment 4 bases; nucleotides outside the gene matches: 7. This CDR3 has 14 residues.

The rearrangement joins TRBV6-5 to TRBJ1-4; D gene ambiguous. The V gene's germline CDR1 is MNHEY and CDR2 SVGAGI. The ends were cut back, 5 bases at V and 9 bases at J, with 16 bases in the middle. This CDR3 has 14 residues. The CDR3 protein is CASSAREGGKKLFF. Here the CDR3 DNA reads TGTGCCAGCAGTGCCCGTGAGGGCGGGAAAAAACTGTTTTTT.

This clone has only one observation. V usage is TRBV7-9 and J usage is TRBJ1-2; 9 bases agree with TRBD1. Germline V lookup: CDR1 SEHNR, CDR2 FQNEAQ (reference sequence). The CDR3 extends over 14 amino acids. Trimming removed 5 bases from V and 4 bases from J; junction bases left unmatched: 5. DNA for the CDR3: TGTGCCAGCAGCCTTACAGGGGGCGGCTATGGCTACACCTTC. Translation: CASSLTGGGYGYTF.

The J gene is TRBJ1-3, the V gene TRBV11-2; possible D gene TRBD1, 5 bases. CDR1 and CDR2 from the germline V gene are SGHAT and FQNNGV. Between the trimmed V and J ends, which lost 1 base and 8 bases, there was a span of 6 bases. This CDR3 comprises 12 residues. The CDR3 DNA follows: TGTGCCAGCAGCTTAGGGGGGGACACCATATATTTT. The encoded protein is CASSLGGDTIYF.